Listed here are 23 T cell receptor beta chains from one sample, sequenced in a study of shared clonotypes between healthy human individuals. The data were produced by immunoSEQ multiplex PCR, yet TCRdb's version contains in-frame clones alone and is incomplete. The table lists about 2.4 million clones, roughly 93% of them singletons. What was sequenced was naive CD4+ T cells from PBMCs. The subset: CD45RA+ positively selected. The receptors come from a man younger than 35 in good health. Some clones in this sample may be carry-over from other donors' samples.

The chain combines TRBV29-1 with TRBJ2-3, with TRBD2 matching over 11 bases. The CDR3 is 16 residues long. With 3 bases clipped from V and 9 bases from J, the junction kept 14 bases outside the gene matches. CDR1 SQVTM and CDR2 ANQGSEA come from the germline V gene. CDR3 sequence reads: CSVDLVAGGPSQTQYF. The CDR3 DNA reads TGCAGCGTTGACTTGGTAGCGGGAGGGCCGAGTCAGACGCAGTATTTT.

About this clone itself: The identical CDR3 is also encoded by other nucleotide sequences in the sample. This chain connects TRBV11-2 to TRBJ2-5, with D hard to call. V lost 5 bases to trimming and J lost 5 bases, with 6 bases between them. Germline CDR1 SGHAT, CDR2 FQNNGV. The CDR3 is made up of 11 amino acids. In DNA form, the CDR3 reads TGTGCCAGCAGCCCCGGGGAGACCCAGTACTTC. Amino acid sequence: CASSPGETQYF.

This clone occurred once. The V gene is TRBV19, the J gene TRBJ1-5; 7 bases fit TRBD1. Trimming at V came to 3 bases and at J to 7 bases, leaving 6 bases not matched to a gene. This CDR3 has 14 amino acids. Germline CDR1 reads LNHDA; CDR2 reads SQIVND (reference sequence). The chain's CDR3 is CASSIGQDGQPQHF. CDR3 coding DNA: TGTGCCAGTAGTATCGGACAGGATGGACAGCCCCAGCATTTT.

Comments on this clone: Other DNA sequences of this sample code for an identical CDR3. The chain couples TRBV6-5 to TRBJ1-5, with 8 positions matching TRBD1. Germline CDR1 is MNHEY and CDR2 is SVGAGI. The CDR3 is made up of 14 amino acids. The V and J ends lost 2 bases and 4 bases, in that order; junction bases with no gene match: 1. Written as DNA, the CDR3 is TGTGCCAGCAGTTACCGACAGGGGAATCAGCCCCAGCATTTT. Translated, it gives CASSYRQGNQPQHF.

This clone was seen just once. The chain links TRBV27 to TRBJ1-1; D unresolved. Trimming stripped 4 bases from V and 1 base from J, with 19 bases between. Germline assignment: CDR1 MNHEY and CDR2 SMNVEV (reference sequence). This CDR3 has 17 amino acids. CDR3 loop: CASSSRESRRSNTEAFF. DNA for the CDR3: TGTGCCAGCAGTTCCCGGGAGAGCAGGCGGTCGAACACTGAAGCTTTCTTT.

The chain employs TRBV7-2 and TRBJ2-3; unclear D gene. CDR3 size: 13 residues. Germline V lookup: CDR1 SGHTA, CDR2 FQGNSA. V lost 5 bases to trimming and J lost 8 bases, with 14 bases between them. The CDR3: CASSQDPAPTQYF. The CDR3 DNA sequence: TGTGCCAGCAGCCAAGACCCCGCGCCTACGCAGTATTTT.

The chain carries TRBV7-9 and TRBJ2-1; the D gene is possibly TRBD2 (5 bases). V was shortened by 2 bases and J by 6 bases, with 17 bases between the two germline ends. The germline gives CDR1 SEHNR, CDR2 FQNEAQ (reference sequence). The CDR3 consists of 16 residues. CDR3 bases: TGTGCCAGCAGCTTATGGGCACCCCGAGAGGGCAATGAGCAGTTCTTC. Encoded protein: CASSLWAPREGNEQFF.

Comment on this clone: Other DNA sequences in the sample encode the same CDR3. CDR3 residues: CASSQTGNYGYTF. As DNA, the CDR3 is TGCGCCAGCAGCCAGACAGGGAACTATGGCTACACCTTC. The V gene is TRBV4-1, the J gene TRBJ1-2; 7 bases agree with TRBD1. CDR3 length: 13 amino acids. The germline gives CDR1 MGHRA, CDR2 YSYEKL. V was pared by 3 bases and J by 2 bases, with 0 bases of the junction left unmatched.

This clone occurred once. The chain links TRBV28 to TRBJ2-1, with D possibly being TRBD1 or TRBD2 (6 bases each). Germline CDR1 MDHEN, CDR2 SYDVKM. The CDR3 runs to 14 residues. V gave up 6 bases and J gave up 9 bases, with 18 bases separating them. The CDR3 DNA sequence: TGTGCCAGCAGGCCGGGGGCACTAGGAGGTGAGCAGTTCTTC. Its protein is CASRPGALGGEQFF.

Regarding this clone: In the same sample, other DNA sequences code for this CDR3. V and J are TRBV2 and TRBJ2-7; 13 nucleotides line up with TRBD2. V shed 5 bases, J shed 0 bases, and the junction held 1 base outside the gene matches. Looked up from germline, CDR1 is SNHLY and CDR2 is FYNNEI. This CDR3 spans 15 amino acids. The CDR3 here is CASSRTSGSSYEQYF. The DNA of the CDR3 is TGTGCCAGCAGTAGGACTAGCGGGAGCTCCTACGAGCAGTACTTC.

The chain links TRBV5-1 to TRBJ1-5; no definite D call. Per germline, CDR1 SGHRS and CDR2 YFSETQ. CDR3 length: 16 residues. Trimming took off 0 bases at V and 0 bases at J, with 10 bases between the two ends. CDR3 bases: TGCGCCAGCAGCTTGGGGACCGATGCTAGCAATCAGCCCCAGCATTTT. Protein: CASSLGTDASNQPQHF.

A remark on this clone: Compared with germline, one end of the junction differs, possibly owing to a read error. V and J are TRBV19 and TRBJ2-1; 11 bases agree with TRBD2. Looked up from germline, CDR1 is LNHDA and CDR2 is SQIVND (reference sequence). CDR3 length: 15 amino acids. CDR3 sequence: CASSTTSGSSGEQFF. CDR3 sequence (DNA): TGTGCCAGCAGTACTACTAGCGGGAGTTCGGGTGAGCAGTTCTTC.

This chain joins TRBV28 and TRBJ1-5; TRBD1 matches 7 bases. Germline V lookup: CDR1 MDHEN, CDR2 SYDVKM. The CDR3 is made up of 14 amino acids. V lost 5 bases to trimming and J lost 4 bases; unmatched junction nucleotides: 5. In DNA, the CDR3 is TGTGCCAGCAGTGACAGGGTGGGGAATCAGCCCCAGCATTTT. Residues: CASSDRVGNQPQHF.

This chain connects TRBV7-2 to TRBJ2-3; D unresolved. V was cut by 5 bases and J by 5 bases, with 14 bases left in between. The CDR3 is made up of 14 amino acids. Per the germline V gene, CDR1 is SGHTA and CDR2 is FQGNSA. As DNA, the CDR3 is TGTGCCAGCAGCATCGCCTCTTTGTTAGATACGCAGTATTTT. This codes for CASSIASLLDTQYF.

CDR3 region: CATSSALRRTTSLHEQYF. The CDR3, as DNA: TGTGCCACCAGCAGTGCTCTACGACGGACCACATCTCTCCACGAGCAGTACTTC. The genes are TRBV15 and TRBJ2-7; D is unclear. V was shortened by 3 bases and J by 5 bases, with 26 bases between the two germline ends. The CDR3 runs to 18 residues. Germline lookup yields CDR1 LNHNV and CDR2 YYDKDF (reference sequence).

The CDR3 protein is CASSQAGTQGNTIYF. The CDR3, as DNA: TGCGCCAGCAGCCAGGCCGGGACCCAGGGAAACACCATATATTTT. This chain connects TRBV4-1 to TRBJ1-3, with D possibly matching TRBD1 (5 bases). The germline V and J ends were trimmed by 3 bases and 4 bases, with 13 bases remaining between them. The germline V gene encodes CDR1 MGHRA and CDR2 YSYEKL. This CDR3 contains 15 residues.

This chain links TRBV15 with TRBJ1-5, with a possible D match to TRBD1 (6 bases). The CDR3 runs 14 residues. CDR1 is LNHNV and CDR2 is YYDKDF in the germline V gene (reference sequence). V lost 8 bases, J lost 3 bases, and 14 bases lay in between. CDR3 protein: CATRRGTNNQPQHF. The CDR3 bases are TGTGCCACCCGGAGGGGGACCAACAATCAGCCCCAGCATTTT. The full variable domain, its missing parts supplied by reference TRBV15 and TRBJ1-5, is DAMVIQNPRYQVTQFGKPVTLSCSQTLNHNVMYWYQQKSSQAPKLLFHYYDKDFNNEADTPDNFQSRRPNTSFCFLDIRSPGLGDTAMYLCATRRGTNNQPQHFGDGTRLSIL.

The rearrangement links TRBV6-6 to TRBJ1-5, with a possible D match to TRBD1 (5 bases). V was trimmed by 5 bases and J by 2 bases, leaving 10 bases between them. Germline CDR1 reads MNHNY; CDR2 reads SVGAGI (reference sequence). CDR3 size: 14 residues. CDR3 in DNA: TGTGCCAGCAGTGATGGCAGGGGCAATCAGCCCCAGCATTTT. This encodes CASSDGRGNQPQHF.

The V call is TRBV7-9, the J call TRBJ1-4, with a weak D call TRBD1 (5 bases). The V gene lost 0 bases and the J gene lost 8 bases, with 22 bases spanning the gap. Germline V lookup: CDR1 SEHNR, CDR2 FQNEAQ (reference sequence). The CDR3 spans 18 residues. The CDR3 DNA reads TGTGCCAGCAGCTTAGCGAGATTTGGGGCAGACGGATCAGAAAAACTGTTTTTT. Its translation: CASSLARFGADGSEKLFF. The full variable domain, completed using reference TRBV7-9 and TRBJ1-4, is DTGVSQNPRHKITKRGQNVTFRCDPISEHNRLYWYRQTLGQGPEFLTYFQNEAQLEKSRLLSDRFSAERPKGSFSTLEIQRTEQGDSAMYLCASSLARFGADGSEKLFFGSGTQLSVL.

This chain links TRBV5-4 with TRBJ2-5; 8 nucleotides agree with TRBD1. Trimming at V came to 7 bases and at J to 5 bases, leaving 10 bases not matched to a gene. This CDR3 has 14 amino acids. Germline loops: CDR1 SGHNT, CDR2 YYREEE (reference sequence). CDR3 in DNA: TGTGCCAGCGCACCAGGGGGCGGGTGGGAGACCCAGTACTTC. It specifies CASAPGGGWETQYF.

V gene TRBV27 combines with J gene TRBJ2-7; tentatively, D is TRBD1 or TRBD2 (5 bases each). V dropped 5 bases and J dropped 5 bases, with 16 bases sitting between them. Germline loops: CDR1 MNHEY, CDR2 SMNVEV (reference sequence). The CDR3 is 14 residues long. CDR3 residues: CASSHSGTEDEQYF. The CDR3 DNA reads TGTGCCAGCAGTCACTCCGGGACGGAGGACGAGCAGTACTTC.

The V and J genes are TRBV10-2 and TRBJ2-7; D is undetermined. The germline CDR1 and CDR2 sequences are WSHSY and SAAADI. The CDR3 length is 14 residues. V dropped 1 base and J dropped 1 base, with 8 bases sitting between them. The CDR3 nucleotides are TGCGCCAGCAGTGAGTATATCGATTCCTACGAGCAGTACTTC. Protein: CASSEYIDSYEQYF.

The chain links TRBV29-1 to TRBJ2-3, with D unclear. The germline V gene encodes CDR1 SQVTM and CDR2 ANQGSEA. The V end was cut by 5 bases, the J end by 2 bases, with 11 bases between. The CDR3 length is 13 residues. CDR3 region: CSVRPIHTDTQYF. The CDR3 nucleotides read TGCAGCGTTCGCCCGATTCACACAGATACGCAGTATTTT.